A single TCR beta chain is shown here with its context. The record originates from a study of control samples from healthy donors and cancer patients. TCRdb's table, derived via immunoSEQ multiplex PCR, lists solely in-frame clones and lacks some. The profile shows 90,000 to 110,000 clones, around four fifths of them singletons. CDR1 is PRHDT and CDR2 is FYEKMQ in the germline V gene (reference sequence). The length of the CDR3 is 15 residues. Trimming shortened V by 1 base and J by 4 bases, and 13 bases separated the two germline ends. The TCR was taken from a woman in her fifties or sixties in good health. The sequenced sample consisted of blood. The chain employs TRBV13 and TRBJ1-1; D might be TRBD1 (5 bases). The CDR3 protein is CASSLVTGWATEAFF. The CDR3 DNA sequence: TGTGCCAGCAGCTTAGTAACAGGATGGGCCACTGAAGCTTTCTTT.